This TCR beta chain was sequenced in a study of blood T cell repertoires in COVID-19. In the study overall: COVID-19 samples from acute and convalescent phases originated in the United States, Italy and Spain.

Measured with immunoSEQ multiplex PCR; TCRdb has only the in-frame clones, and not every one. Of 96,000 or so clones in the sample, about 90% were seen once. There are 13 residues in the CDR3. Trimming shortened V by 2 bases and J by 5 bases, and 9 bases separated the two germline ends. Germline values: CDR1 MNHEY, CDR2 SMNVEV (reference sequence). This chain links TRBV27 with TRBJ1-2; a weak D match, TRBD1 (6 bases). The clonotype was recovered from a human donor with COVID-19, enrolled during active disease. The donor label of this sample is uncertain. Sequenced sample: peripheral blood. The CDR3 DNA sequence: TGTGCCAGCAGTTTAGGACAGCAATATGGCTACACCTTC. Protein sequence: CASSLGQQYGYTF.